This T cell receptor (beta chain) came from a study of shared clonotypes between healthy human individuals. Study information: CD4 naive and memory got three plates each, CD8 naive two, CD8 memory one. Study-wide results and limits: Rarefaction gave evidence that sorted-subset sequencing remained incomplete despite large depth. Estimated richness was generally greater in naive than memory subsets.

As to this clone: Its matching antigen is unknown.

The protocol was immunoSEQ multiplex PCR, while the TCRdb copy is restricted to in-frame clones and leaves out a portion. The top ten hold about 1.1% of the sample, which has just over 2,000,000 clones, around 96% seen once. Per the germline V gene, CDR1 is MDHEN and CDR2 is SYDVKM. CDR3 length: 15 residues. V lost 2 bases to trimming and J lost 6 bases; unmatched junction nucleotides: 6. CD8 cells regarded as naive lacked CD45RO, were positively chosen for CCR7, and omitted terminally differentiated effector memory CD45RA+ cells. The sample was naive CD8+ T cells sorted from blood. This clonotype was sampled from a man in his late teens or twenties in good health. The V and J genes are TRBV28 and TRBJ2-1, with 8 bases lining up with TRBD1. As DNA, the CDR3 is TGTGCCAGCAGTTTAGACAGGGGATCAGGCAATGAGCAGTTCTTC. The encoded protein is CASSLDRGSGNEQFF.